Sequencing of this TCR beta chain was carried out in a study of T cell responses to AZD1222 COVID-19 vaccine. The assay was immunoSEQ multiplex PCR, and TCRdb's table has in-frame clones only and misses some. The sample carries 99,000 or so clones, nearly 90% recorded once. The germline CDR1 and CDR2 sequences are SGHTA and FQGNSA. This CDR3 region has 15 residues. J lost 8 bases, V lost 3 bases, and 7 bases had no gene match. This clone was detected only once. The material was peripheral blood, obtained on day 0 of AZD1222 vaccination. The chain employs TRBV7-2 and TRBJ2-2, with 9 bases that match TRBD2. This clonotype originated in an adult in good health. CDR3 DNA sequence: TGTGCCAGCAGCTTGGAGGGGACTAGCCTTGGGGAGCTGTTTTTT. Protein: CASSLEGTSLGELFF.